This is a list of T cell receptor beta chains from one sample in a study of CD8+CD57+ T cells in acquired aplastic anemia. TCRdb itself ran the reads through MiXCR, one entry per CDR3 protein. The sample holds some 180,000 distinct CDR3 sequences, roughly 65% seen once. What was sequenced was sorted CD4+, CD8+, or CD8+CD57+ T cells (not recorded which) from PBMCs. The receptors were gathered from a human donor with aplastic anemia. Each CDR3 is given with its conserved first and last residue. Each record gives: CDR3 length, J gene, V gene, clone size, D gene, CDR3 DNA, CDR3 protein. D genes are given only for firm matches. Not every row has a clone size; where given, it reads once, few, many or a size class.

13 | TRBJ1-6 | TRBV25-1 | few | TRBD1 | TGTGCCAGCAAGGGACAGGGGTCGTCACCCCTCCACTTT | CASKGQGSSPLHF
15 | TRBJ2-7 | TRBV7-6 | . | . | TGTGCCAGCAGCCCCCGCCCGTGGGGGACCTACGAGCAGTACTTC | CASSPRPWGTYEQYF
16 | TRBJ2-3 | TRBV24-1 | . | TRBD1 | TGTGCCACCAGTGCATCGTGGACAGGGGACTCGAATACGCAGTATTTT | CATSASWTGDSNTQYF
10 | TRBJ2-7 | TRBV10-3 | . | TRBD1 | TGTACCATGACAGGGAACGAGCAGTACTTC | CTMTGNEQYF
15 | TRBJ2-7 | TRBV7-3 | . | TRBD1 | TGTGCCAGCAGCTTAGGGGACAGGGGGACCTACGAGCAGTACTTC | CASSLGDRGTYEQYF
14 | TRBJ2-7 | TRBV5-1 | . | TRBD1 | TGCGCCAGCGGACAGGGGCCAGCCCTCTACGAGCAGTACTTC | CASGQGPALYEQYF
12 | TRBJ2-7 | TRBV13 | few | . | TGTGCCAGCAGCTCTGAGGGAGACGAGCAGTACTTC | CASSSEGDEQYF
15 | TRBJ1-3 | TRBV15 | . | . | TGTGCCACCAGTAAACCGGGGTATGGTGGAAACACCATATATTTT | CATSKPGYGGNTIYF
13 | TRBJ2-7 | TRBV6-7 | . | . | TGTGCCAGCAGTTACTCGGGGTTGAGCGAGCAGTACTTC | CASSYSGLSEQYF
10 | TRBJ2-1 | TRBV2 | many | . | TGTGCCAGTCAACGAGTTGAGCAGTTCTTC | CASQRVEQFF
16 | TRBJ2-1 | TRBV7-3 | few | TRBD2 | TGTGCCAGCAGCTCCAACGGGGGGGCGGGGTACAATGAGCAGTTCTTC | CASSSNGGAGYNEQFF
16 | TRBJ2-7 | TRBV7-2 | . | TRBD2 | TGTGCCAGCAGCTTAGTTCGCGCTAGCGGGGGTTCGGAGCAGTACTTC | CASSLVRASGGSEQYF
13 | TRBJ1-3 | TRBV2 | many | TRBD1 | TGTGCCAGCAGCTGGGACAGTTCAAACACCATATATTTT | CASSWDSSNTIYF
15 | TRBJ1-3 | TRBV15 | once | . | TGTGCCACCAGCTCGAGGGAGGGCTCTGGAAACACCATATATTTT | CATSSREGSGNTIYF
15 | TRBJ2-3 | TRBV7-9 | many | . | TGTGCCAGCAGCTTCCGGGACAAAAGCACAGATACGCAGTATTTT | CASSFRDKSTDTQYF
13 | TRBJ2-7 | TRBV5-1 | few | . | TGTGCCAGCAGCTTAGGAGGGGACTACGAGCAGTACTTC | CASSLGGDYEQYF
15 | TRBJ2-2 | TRBV12-3/TRBV12-4 | . | . | TGTGCCAGCAGCCCAAGCGTCCAGAACACCGGGGAGCTGTTTTTT | CASSPSVQNTGELFF
14 | TRBJ1-5 | TRBV7-4 | . | . | TGTGCCAGCAGCTCGACACAGGGCAATCAGCCCCAGCATTTT | CASSSTQGNQPQHF
12 | TRBJ1-2 | TRBV24-1 | . | TRBD1 | TGTGCCACCAGTGAGCGACAGGGCGAATACACCTTC | CATSERQGEYTF
13 | TRBJ1-5 | TRBV10-1 | . | . | TGCGCCAGCAGTGAGAGCGGTCGTGAGTCCCAGCATTTT | CASSESGRESQHF
14 | TRBJ1-3 | TRBV5-1 | once | TRBD1 | TGCGCCAGCAGCCCAGACAGGGCGAGAAACACCATATATTTT | CASSPDRARNTIYF
14 | TRBJ2-7 | TRBV7-3 | . | . | TGTGCCAGCAGCTCCCCCCCACCCCCTCAAGTGCAGTACTTC | CASSSPPPPQVQYF
16 | TRBJ2-1 | TRBV10-1 | . | TRBD2 | TGCGCCAGCAGTGCGCCCCGGCGGGGGGACCACAATGAGCAGTTCTTC | CASSAPRRGDHNEQFF
12 | TRBJ1-4 | TRBV20-1 | . | . | TGCAGTGCCGACAGCCGTAATGAAAAACTGTTTTTT | CSADSRNEKLFF
16 | TRBJ2-2 | TRBV20-1 | . | . | TGCAGTGCGCGAGAGGGGGTTGCGCCGGACACCGGGGAGCTGTTTTTT | CSAREGVAPDTGELFF
13 | TRBJ2-7 | TRBV9 | . | . | TGTGCCAGCAGCATAAAGGATGCCTACGAGCAGTACTTC | CASSIKDAYEQYF
13 | TRBJ2-5 | TRBV7-8 | many | . | TGTGCCAGCAGCCCGGAAGGATGGGAGACCCAGTACTTC | CASSPEGWETQYF
12 | TRBJ2-3 | TRBV7-9 | few | . | TGTGCCAGCAGCTTAGCTCCGGATACGCAGTATTTT | CASSLAPDTQYF
16 | TRBJ1-3 | TRBV4-1 | many | TRBD1 | TGCGCCAGCAGCCAAGATGAAGGGGGCATTGGAAACACCATATATTTT | CASSQDEGGIGNTIYF
14 | TRBJ1-1 | TRBV15 | . | . | TGTGCCACCAGCAGACCCTCAGAGTACACTGAAGCTTTCTTT | CATSRPSEYTEAFF
14 | TRBJ2-1 | TRBV19 | many | TRBD2 | TGTGCCAGTAGTCCAGGACTAGCCCACAATGAGCAGTTCTTC | CASSPGLAHNEQFF
16 | TRBJ2-7 | TRBV7-2 | . | TRBD2 | TGTGCCAGCAGCCGAGGAGTGGGAGGGAGGGATTACGAGCAGTACTTC | CASSRGVGGRDYEQYF
14 | TRBJ1-5 | TRBV2 | few | . | TGTGCCAGCAGTGTGGGGGAAAGCAATCAGCCCCAGCATTTT | CASSVGESNQPQHF
14 | TRBJ2-1 | TRBV12-5 | . | . | TGTGCCAGCAGTTTAGGGTTTTATTCGGATGAGCAGTTCTTC | CASSLGFYSDEQFF
14 | TRBJ2-2 | TRBV27 | few | . | TGTGCCAGCAGGGCCGGGACCCTCGGCGGGGAGCTGTTTTTT | CASRAGTLGGELFF
11 | TRBJ2-5 | TRBV7-6 | . | . | TGTGCCAGCAGCTTAAAAGAGACCCAGTACTTC | CASSLKETQYF
17 | TRBJ2-7 | TRBV7-9 | . | TRBD1 | TGTGCCAGCAGCCCAAGGATCAGCCAGGGGGCTGTGGGCGAGCAGTACTTC | CASSPRISQGAVGEQYF
14 | TRBJ2-3 | TRBV4-1 | many | . | TGCGCCAGCAGCCAAGTGGCAGGCACAGATACGCAGTATTTT | CASSQVAGTDTQYF
17 | TRBJ2-7 | TRBV19 | . | TRBD2 | TGTGCCAGTAGTGTACAACTAGCGGGGGCCATAGCCTACGAGCAGTACTTC | CASSVQLAGAIAYEQYF
15 | TRBJ2-1 | TRBV2 | . | . | TGTGCCAGCAGTGACTTCAACAGGGCGGACAATGAGCAGTTCTTC | CASSDFNRADNEQFF
14 | TRBJ2-7 | TRBV5-1 | . | TRBD1 | TGCGCCAGCAACACGGGACAGGGGGCCTACGAGCAGTACTTC | CASNTGQGAYEQYF
14 | TRBJ1-2 | TRBV7-9 | . | TRBD1 | TGTGCCAGCAGCATCACAGGGGAAGGATACGGCTACACCTTC | CASSITGEGYGYTF
14 | TRBJ2-1 | TRBV7-9 | . | . | TGTGCCAGCAGCACTGGAGGGCCTTCGAATGAGCAGTTCTTC | CASSTGGPSNEQFF
14 | TRBJ1-6 | TRBV2 | few | TRBD1 | TGTGCCAGCCGTCAGGGGGGGCCTAGATCACCCCTCCACTTT | CASRQGGPRSPLHF
13 | TRBJ2-3 | TRBV2 | . | . | TGTGCCAGCAGCCATGACATTCACGATACGCAGTATTTT | CASSHDIHDTQYF
14 | TRBJ1-6 | TRBV12-3/TRBV12-4 | . | TRBD1 | TGTGCCAGCAGTTTTAGGGACAGGGGTGCACCCCTCCACTTT | CASSFRDRGAPLHF
13 | TRBJ2-6 | TRBV10-2 | . | . | TGCGCCAGCATTCGGGCTGGGGCCAACGTCCTGACTTTC | CASIRAGANVLTF
15 | TRBJ1-6 | TRBV7-8 | . | TRBD1 | TGTGCCAGCAGCTCAGGGACAGGGATAAATTCACCCCTCCACTTT | CASSSGTGINSPLHF
14 | TRBJ1-5 | TRBV19 | . | . | TGTGCCAGTAGTATTTTGGGAAGCAATCAGCCCCAGCATTTT | CASSILGSNQPQHF
14 | TRBJ2-1 | TRBV7-3 | . | TRBD1 | TGTGCCAGCAGCTTAGGGGACAGGGCCGTTGGGCAGTTCTTC | CASSLGDRAVGQFF
17 | TRBJ1-2 | TRBV27 | . | TRBD1 | TGTGCCAGCAGTTTATCACCCCTCGGACAGGGGGCGTCCGGCTACACCTTC | CASSLSPLGQGASGYTF
13 | TRBJ2-7 | TRBV5-4 | . | TRBD1 | TGTGCCAGCAGCTCAGACAGGGGCCACGAGCAGTACTTC | CASSSDRGHEQYF
14 | TRBJ2-3 | TRBV9 | many | . | TGTGCCAGCAGCGTAGATCAGGGTGGAGATACGCAGTATTTT | CASSVDQGGDTQYF
13 | TRBJ2-5 | TRBV7-3 | many | . | TGTGCCAGCAGCTTAAAGGGTTCGAAGACCCAGTACTTC | CASSLKGSKTQYF
15 | TRBJ2-3 | TRBV5-4 | . | . | TGTGCCACCCTTAGGTGGGAGTCCGGCACAGATACGCAGTATTTT | CATLRWESGTDTQYF
17 | TRBJ2-2 | TRBV15 | once | . | TGTGCCACCAGCAGATTTCCCGGGACGGCGAACACCGGGGAGCTGTTTTTT | CATSRFPGTANTGELFF